These T cell receptor beta chains were read from a single sample in a study of patients and donors after allogeneic stem cell transplantation. A single record per CDR3 protein comes from TCRdb applying MiXCR to the RT-PCR reads. The table shows about 960,000 distinct CDR3 sequences, with more than 15% occurring only once. The sequencing sample was made of blood, either unsorted or a sorted T cell fraction (not recorded which). The receptors derive from a human donor who was either an allogeneic HSCT recipient or a stem cell or donor lymphocyte infusion donor (not recorded which). It is not recorded whose cells these are; they may come from a transplant donor. Both conserved end residues are part of each CDR3.

v_call	j_call	cdr3_aa
TRBV10-3	TRBJ2-2	CAIMRGVYAGELFF
TRBV27	TRBJ1-4	CASRDRGGNEKLFF
TRBV6-1	TRBJ2-5	CASRRSRRANKETQYF
TRBV29-1	TRBJ2-1	CSATGLAVYNEQFF
TRBV7-3	TRBJ2-3	CASSLLAGGTDTQYF
TRBV4-3	TRBJ1-2	CASSQGQGVSGYTF
TRBV5-1	TRBJ2-5	CASSFWDRGETQYF
TRBV6-5	TRBJ1-1	CASSHGQGRIF
TRBV6-1	TRBJ1-5	CASRFGQGGQPQHF
TRBV20-1	TRBJ2-5	CSARDLKTSGRAVETQYF
TRBV30	TRBJ1-1	CAWSGRTGEAFF
TRBV2	TRBJ1-3	CASTPARGNTIYF
TRBV2	TRBJ1-1	CASFRGQMNTEAFF
TRBV5-1	TRBJ1-2	CASSDPTGNYGYTF
TRBV20-1	TRBJ1-2	CSARKQGSGPNYGYTF
TRBV12-3/TRBV12-4	TRBJ1-4	CASSLDAYAGKLFF
TRBV12-3/TRBV12-4	TRBJ1-5	CASSLELGASNQPQHF
TRBV15	TRBJ2-5	CATSRALGTQYF
TRBV15	TRBJ1-3	CATSRAKGQSQNTIYF
TRBV19	TRBJ1-1	CASSIVFGTGTEAFF
TRBV21-1	TRBJ1-1	CASSDRAGRTEAFF
TRBV7-2	TRBJ2-2	CASSLVGREGRELFF
TRBV6-5	TRBJ1-5	CASSYGTGATNQPQHF
TRBV7-3	TRBJ1-2	CASSLKPGAHGYTF
TRBV5-1	TRBJ2-3	CASSFETASGADTQYF
TRBV7-6	TRBJ2-3	CASSLEAGTRVPDTQYF
TRBV6-4	TRBJ2-6	CASSRDRGETGANVLTF
TRBV27	TRBJ2-2	CASFLTGTTNTGELFF
TRBV12-3/TRBV12-4	TRBJ1-1	CASEYSPNTEAFF
TRBV20-1	TRBJ2-7	CSASPISSEIGYEQYF
TRBV4-2	TRBJ1-2	CASSQDEGQTKYYGYTF
TRBV12-3/TRBV12-4	TRBJ2-1	CASSPLQSGLVNEQFF
TRBV4-3	TRBJ2-1	CASSHYYRRGSSYNEQFF
TRBV4-3	TRBJ2-2	CASSRADRDTGELFF
TRBV4-1	TRBJ2-7	CASSQAPLALEQYF
TRBV27	TRBJ2-2	CASSFAGLAGANTGELFF
TRBV5-1	TRBJ2-1	CASSLVANNEQFF
TRBV20-1	TRBJ1-1	CSARVVLGGQNTEAFF
TRBV25-1	TRBJ2-7	CASSELQGGNNEQYF
TRBV5-1	TRBJ1-1	CASSVRTGRNTEAFF
TRBV24-1	TRBJ2-1	CATSNLGAGGGNEQFF
TRBV6-5	TRBJ1-2	CASSYLRDRGNYGYTF
TRBV3-1	TRBJ1-5	CASSQDSTANQPQHF
TRBV20-1	TRBJ2-7	CSARDRRGGHYEQYF
TRBV6-5	TRBJ2-1	CASSYQGLAGDDEQFF
TRBV20-1	TRBJ2-7	CSARNRASSPYEQYF
TRBV7-2	TRBJ1-1	CASSPRQRNTEAFF
TRBV7-6	TRBJ2-7	CASSFPLGDDEQYF
TRBV9	TRBJ1-1	CASSVSLRNTEAFF
TRBV7-3	TRBJ1-3	CASSLTGSPNTIYF
TRBV10-2	TRBJ2-1	CASSDSSRTSGRASYNEQFF
TRBV12-3/TRBV12-4	TRBJ2-1	CASTHGTSNEQFF
TRBV6-5	TRBJ2-1	CASSYAPGASGQFF
TRBV12-3/TRBV12-4	TRBJ1-2	CASSFDRVHGYTF
TRBV20-1	TRBJ1-1	CSASPPSSPLRTEAFF
TRBV6-2/TRBV6-3	TRBJ1-5	CASSRWGGQPQHF
TRBV12-3/TRBV12-4	TRBJ1-6	CASTGGSSYNSPLHF
TRBV12-3/TRBV12-4	TRBJ1-2	CATTNRQDYGYTF